Below, one T cell receptor beta chain is given with its context. What it binds is unknown. The sample comes from a study of response to subunit inactivated influenza vaccine. TCRdb recomputed calls from the RT-PCR reads with MiXCR, one row per CDR3 protein. The sample consists of 450,000 to 600,000 distinct CDR3 sequences, 16% of them appearing once. V was clipped by 7 bases and J by 4 bases; unmatched bases: 9. Germline V gene lookup returns CDR1 MNHNS and CDR2 SASEGT. The CDR3 has 15 residues. Whole-study findings and limits: Authors suggested each seasonal influenza vaccination recruits few new T cells.

Sample: CD4+ T cells sorted from PBMCs, taken around 25 months after vaccination. This TCR was recovered from a man between 50 and 70 years old who received an inactivated influenza vaccine. V usage is TRBV6-1 and J usage is TRBJ2-2, with 7 bases identical to TRBD1. CDR3 in amino acids: CASTPGGISTGELFF. The CDR3 DNA sequence: TGTGCCAGCACTCCAGGGGGTATAAGCACCGGGGAGCTGTTTTTT.